The rows below give T cell receptor beta chains drawn from one sample of a study of blood T cell repertoires in COVID-19. Repertoires were generated with immunoSEQ multiplex PCR, while TCRdb's copy carries only in-frame clones and drops some. Among roughly 230,000 clones listed, 84% were seen once. The specimen sequenced was peripheral blood. Receptors were obtained from a man over 45 with acute or convalescent COVID-19. CDR3s include the opening cysteine and the closing phenylalanine or tryptophan. The D gene is left open where the match is weak. Clone size, where shown, is once, few, many, or a class for clones that have expanded.

>NA|TRBV18|TRBJ2-1|NA
TGTGCCAGCTCACAAACTCGGGAGAATGAGCAGTTCTTC
CASSQTRENEQFF
>NA|TRBV18|TRBJ1-3|NA
TGTGCCAGCTCACCTTCAGGGGATCGCGCTGGAAACACCATATATTTT
CASSPSGDRAGNTIYF
>NA|TRBV5-4|TRBJ1-6|NA
TGTGCCAGCAGCTTGGCGGACAGCCTAAATTCACCCCTCCACTTT
CASSLADSLNSPLHF
>NA|TRBV3-1/TRBV3-2|TRBJ1-2|NA
TGTGCCAGCAGCCAATGGGAGGGGCCTAACTATGGCTACACCTTC
CASSQWEGPNYGYTF
>TRBD2|TRBV3-1/TRBV3-2|TRBJ2-5|NA
TGTGCCAGCAGCCATCGGACTAGCGGGAGGGGGTCGGAGACCCAGTACTTC
CASSHRTSGRGSETQYF
>NA|TRBV27|TRBJ2-7|NA
TGTGCCAGCAGTACAGTGACAGGAGTTACCTACGAGCAGTACTTC
CASSTVTGVTYEQYF
>NA|TRBV29-1|TRBJ2-7|NA
TGCAGCGTATACAGGGATTCCGTCGAGCAGTACTTC
CSVYRDSVEQYF
>TRBD2|TRBV3-1/TRBV3-2|TRBJ2-1|once
TGTGCCAGCAGCCAAGCCCGAAGCGGGGGGGCCAATGAGCAGTTCTTC
CASSQARSGGANEQFF
>NA|TRBV12-3/TRBV12-4|TRBJ1-4|NA
TGTGCCAGCAGGACCACGGGGAATGAAAAACTGTTTTTT
CASRTTGNEKLFF
>TRBD1|TRBV14|TRBJ2-4|NA
TGTGCCAGCAGCCAAGAATTTCAGGGGGCGGCCAAAAACATTCAGTACTTC
CASSQEFQGAAKNIQYF
>TRBD2|TRBV27|TRBJ2-7|NA
TGTGCCAGCAGTCCTAGCGGGGGTACTACCTACGAGCAGTACTTC
CASSPSGGTTYEQYF
>NA|TRBV7-9|TRBJ1-6|NA
TGTGCCAGCAGCCGGGGGAGCTCCTATAATTCACCCCTCCACTTT
CASSRGSSYNSPLHF
>TRBD1|TRBV4-1|TRBJ1-1|NA
TGCGCCAGCAGCCTTACAGGGGAGATGGGCACTGAAGCTTTCTTT
CASSLTGEMGTEAFF
>NA|TRBV3-1/TRBV3-2|TRBJ2-5|NA
TGTGCCAGCAGCCAAGACACGGTACAAGAGACCCAGTACTTC
CASSQDTVQETQYF
>TRBD1|TRBV6-1|TRBJ2-1|NA
TGTGCCAGCAGTGAGAGACGACAGGGTGACAATGAGCAGTTCTTC
CASSERRQGDNEQFF
>NA|TRBV28|TRBJ1-4|few
TGTGCCAGCAGTTTAAGCTCGGGACGGGGGAATGAAAAACTGTTTTTT
CASSLSSGRGNEKLFF
>NA|TRBV11-2|TRBJ2-1|NA
TGTGCCAGCAGCTTAATGCAGGGGCTAGGCAATGAGCAGTTCTTC
CASSLMQGLGNEQFF
>NA|TRBV11-3|TRBJ2-1|NA
TGTGCCAGCAGCTCCCTCCGGGGAGATGAGCAGTTCTTC
CASSSLRGDEQFF
>NA|TRBV27|TRBJ1-5|NA
TGTGCCAGCAGCCTTGGGGGGTATAGCAATCAGCCCCAGCATTTT
CASSLGGYSNQPQHF
>TRBD2|TRBV4-1|TRBJ2-1|NA
TGCGCCAGCAGCCAAGATAGGCTAGCGGGGTACAATGAGCAGTTCTTC
CASSQDRLAGYNEQFF
>NA|TRBV5-8|TRBJ2-2|NA
TGTGCCAGCAGCTGGGGGCCGCTGTCCACCGGGGAGCTGTTTTTT
CASSWGPLSTGELFF
>TRBD2|TRBV5-1|TRBJ2-3|NA
TGCGCCAGCAGCTCCCATAGGACTAGCGGGGGGGCAGATACGCAGTATTTT
CASSSHRTSGGADTQYF
>NA|TRBV5-4|TRBJ1-3|NA
TGTGCCAGCAGCTTGGACAATAGAAACACCATATATTTT
CASSLDNRNTIYF
>NA|TRBV4-1|TRBJ2-7|NA
TGCGCCAGCAGCCCCCACGTAACTCGCTCCTACGAGCAGTACTTC
CASSPHVTRSYEQYF
>TRBD1|TRBV5-5|TRBJ1-5|NA
TGTGCCAGCAGCACGGGACAGGGCTTTCGGCCCCAGCATTTT
CASSTGQGFRPQHF
>TRBD1|TRBV18|TRBJ1-5|NA
TGTGCCAGCTCGACAGGGGATGATCAGCCCCAGCATTTT
CASSTGDDQPQHF
>NA|TRBV6-6|TRBJ1-4|NA
TGTGCCAGCAACCTAAGGGGTGGGAATGAAAAACTGTTTTTT
CASNLRGGNEKLFF
>NA|TRBV19|TRBJ2-7|NA
TGTGCCAGTAGACGAACAGGGACCTACGAGCAGTACTTC
CASRRTGTYEQYF
>NA|TRBV6-2/TRBV6-3|TRBJ2-1|NA
TGTGCCAGCAGTGGGACTCCCAATGAGCAGTTCTTC
CASSGTPNEQFF
>TRBD1|TRBV28|TRBJ1-1|NA
TGTGCCAGCAGTTTCCGGGACAGACCTACACATGAAGCTTTCTTT
CASSFRDRPTHEAFF
>NA|TRBV7-6|TRBJ2-1|NA
TGTGCCAGCAGCTTAAGGAGTGAGCAGTTCTTC
CASSLRSEQFF
>NA|TRBV7-9|TRBJ1-2|NA
TGTGCCAGCAGCACCATACTTAACTATGGCTACACCTTC
CASSTILNYGYTF
>NA|TRBV30|TRBJ2-2|few
TGTGCCTGGAGTGGTGGTATTGGCGGCGGGGAGCTGTTTTTT
CAWSGGIGGGELFF
>NA|TRBV30|TRBJ2-7|NA
TGTGCCTGGAGAACCGGGGGGCCTATCTACGAGCAGTACTTC
CAWRTGGPIYEQYF
>NA|TRBV19|TRBJ1-5|NA
TGTGCCAGTAGTATAGGGGGCTTCAATCAGCCCCAGCATTTT
CASSIGGFNQPQHF
>NA|TRBV2|TRBJ2-6|NA
TGTGCCGGCCGCCGCAGGGGGGCCTCGGGGGCCAACGTCCTGACTTTC
CAGRRRGASGANVLTF
>TRBD1|TRBV6-6|TRBJ1-2|NA
TGTGCCAGCAGTTACTCGACAGGGGGCATCTATGGCTACACCTTC
CASSYSTGGIYGYTF
>NA|TRBV12-3/TRBV12-4|TRBJ1-6|NA
TGTGCCAGCAGTTTCGGCGGGAATTCACCCCTCCACTTT
CASSFGGNSPLHF
>TRBD2|TRBV28|TRBJ2-4|NA
TGTGCCAGCAGCCTCGGGACTAGCGGGCCAAGAGCCAAAAACATTCAGTACTTC
CASSLGTSGPRAKNIQYF
>NA|TRBV10-1|TRBJ2-3|NA
TGCGCCAGCAGTGAGGTGGCAGGATCTAACACAGATACGCAGTATTTT
CASSEVAGSNTDTQYF
>NA|TRBV5-4|TRBJ2-7|NA
TGTGCCAGCAGCTTGATTGATGCGGCAGAGCAGTACTTC
CASSLIDAAEQYF
>NA|TRBV28|TRBJ2-7|NA
TGTGCCAGCAGTTTATCGGCAGGAATAAACGAGCAGTACTTC
CASSLSAGINEQYF
>TRBD2|TRBV19|TRBJ2-7|NA
TGTGCCAGTAGTGGGGCCGGGACTACATTCTACGAGCAGTACTTC
CASSGAGTTFYEQYF
>TRBD1|TRBV6-5|TRBJ1-1|NA
TGTGCCAGCAGGATCACCGGGACAGGGGGCGAAGCTTTCTTT
CASRITGTGGEAFF
>NA|TRBV30|TRBJ1-5|NA
TGTGCCTCATCCATGGCAGGGGACCAGCCCCAGCATTTT
CASSMAGDQPQHF
>NA|TRBV6-1|TRBJ1-4|NA
TGTGCCAGCAGTGAAGCAGGGGCGGGGGTAAAACTGTTTTTT
CASSEAGAGVKLFF
>NA|TRBV7-6|TRBJ2-7|NA
TGTGCCAGCAGCTTAGTTGGGAGACAGGCTGCCGGCGAGCAGTACTTC
CASSLVGRQAAGEQYF
>NA|TRBV28|TRBJ1-2|NA
TGTGCCAGCAGTCCCGGGGGGGATGGCTACACCTTC
CASSPGGDGYTF
>TRBD2|TRBV7-9|TRBJ2-3|once
TGTGCCAGCAGCTTAATAGGGACTAGCGGGAGGATCACAGATACGCAGTATTTT
CASSLIGTSGRITDTQYF